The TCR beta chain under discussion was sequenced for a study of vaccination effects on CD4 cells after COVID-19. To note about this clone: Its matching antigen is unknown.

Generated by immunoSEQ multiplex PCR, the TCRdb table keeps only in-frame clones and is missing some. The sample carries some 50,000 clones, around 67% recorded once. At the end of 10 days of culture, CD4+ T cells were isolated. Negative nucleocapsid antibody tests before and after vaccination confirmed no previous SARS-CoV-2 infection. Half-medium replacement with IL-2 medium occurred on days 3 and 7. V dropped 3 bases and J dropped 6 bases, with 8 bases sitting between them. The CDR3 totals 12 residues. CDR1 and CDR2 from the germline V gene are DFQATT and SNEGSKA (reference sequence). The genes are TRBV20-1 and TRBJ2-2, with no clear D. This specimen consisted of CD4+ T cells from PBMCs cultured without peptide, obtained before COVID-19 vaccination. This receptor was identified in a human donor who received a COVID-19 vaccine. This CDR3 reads CSASSGAGELFF. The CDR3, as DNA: TGCAGTGCTAGTTCTGGGGCCGGGGAGCTGTTTTTT.